This T cell receptor beta chain appears in the sequencing data of a study of T cell repertoires in cytomegalovirus infection. The study, taken as a whole, reports: The study found HLA-C-restricted CMV-specific TCR beta clonotypes dominating the ex vivo response.

This clonotype was detected many times. What it recognizes is unknown. TCRdb used MiXCR to reprocess the reads, holding one entry per CDR3 protein. There are some 500,000 distinct CDR3 sequences in the sample; roughly a third occur only once, and about a sixth lies in the top ten. The clonotype originates from a human donor in good health (CMV status not recorded). Some clones in this sample may be carry-over from other donors' samples. Here the sequenced sample was cultured PBMCs, taken from culture after CMV antigen stimulation.

The CDR3 DNA reads TGTGCCAGCAGATCCCATCTACGTTTCACCGGGGAGCTGTTTTTT. It specifies CASRSHLRFTGELFF. The V call is TRBV12-3 or TRBV12-4, the J call TRBJ2-2; D gene ambiguous. Trimming cost V 6 bases and J 4 bases, with 15 bases left between them. There are 15 residues in the CDR3.